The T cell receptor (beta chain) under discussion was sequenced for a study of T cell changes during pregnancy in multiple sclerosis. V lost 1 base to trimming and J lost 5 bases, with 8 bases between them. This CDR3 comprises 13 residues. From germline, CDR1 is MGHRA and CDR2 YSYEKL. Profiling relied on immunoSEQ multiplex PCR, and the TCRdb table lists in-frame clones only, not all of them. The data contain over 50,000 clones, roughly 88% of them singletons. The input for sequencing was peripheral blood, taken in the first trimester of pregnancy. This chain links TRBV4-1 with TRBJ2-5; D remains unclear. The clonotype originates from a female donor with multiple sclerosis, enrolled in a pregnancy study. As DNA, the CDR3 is TGCGCCAGCAGCCAAGCGTGGCTCGAGACCCAGTACTTC. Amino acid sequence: CASSQAWLETQYF.